This T cell receptor (beta chain) was sequenced for a study of blood T cell repertoires in COVID-19. Looking at the study overall: The cDNA or gDNA used as material had been derived from T cells, B-cell-depleted T cells, or PBMCs.

Original methodology: Amplification of reference gene primers was used by the study to estimate nucleated cell counts. Here immunoSEQ multiplex PCR was the method, and the copy in TCRdb shows in-frame clones only, minus some. V and J calls and clone size follow that table, whereas D and trimming were derived from the DNA. The sample shows approximately 150,000 clones, roughly 82% of them seen only once. V was pared by 3 bases and J by 4 bases, with 19 bases between. This CDR3 has 17 residues. CDR1 is SGHTA and CDR2 is FQGNSA in the germline V gene. The sequence derives from a woman aged 70-85 years with acute or convalescent COVID-19. Sequencing input: peripheral blood. The rearrangement joins TRBV7-2 to TRBJ1-3; maybe TRBD1 (5 bases). The CDR3, as DNA: TGTGCCAGCAGCTTTCTTCCCGGGGGGGGGACGGGAAACACCATATATTTT. Its protein is CASSFLPGGGTGNTIYF.